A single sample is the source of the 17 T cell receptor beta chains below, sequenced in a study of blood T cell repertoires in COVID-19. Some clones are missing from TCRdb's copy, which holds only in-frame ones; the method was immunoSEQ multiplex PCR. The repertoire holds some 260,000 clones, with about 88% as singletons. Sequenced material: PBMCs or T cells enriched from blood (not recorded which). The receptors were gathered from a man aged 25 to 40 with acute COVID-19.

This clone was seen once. The DNA of the CDR3 is TGTGCCAGCAGCTTAGGTCCAGGGGAAGCTTTCTTT. It encodes CASSLGPGEAFF. This chain connects TRBV7-2 to TRBJ1-1, with D tentatively TRBD1 (5 bases). The CDR3 consists of 12 residues. Trimming took 1 base from V and 8 from J, leaving 8 bases between them. In germline, CDR1 is SGHTA, CDR2 FQGNSA.

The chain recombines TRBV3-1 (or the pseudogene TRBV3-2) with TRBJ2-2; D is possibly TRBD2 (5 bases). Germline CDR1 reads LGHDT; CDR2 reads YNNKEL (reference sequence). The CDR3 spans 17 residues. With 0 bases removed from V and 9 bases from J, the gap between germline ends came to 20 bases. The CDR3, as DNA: TGTGCCAGCAGCCAAGATCCGGCGGAACCGGAGGCACGGGAGCTGTTTTTT. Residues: CASSQDPAEPEARELFF.

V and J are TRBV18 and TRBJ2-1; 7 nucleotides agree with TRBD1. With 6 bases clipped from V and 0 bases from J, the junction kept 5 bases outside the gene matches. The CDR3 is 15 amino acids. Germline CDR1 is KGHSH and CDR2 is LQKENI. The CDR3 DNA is TGTGCCAGCTCCTCGGACAGGAGCTCCTACAATGAGCAGTTCTTC. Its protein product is CASSSDRSSYNEQFF. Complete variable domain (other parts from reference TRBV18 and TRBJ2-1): NAGVMQNPRHLVRRRGQEARLRCSPMKGHSHVYWYRQLPEEGLKFMVYLQKENIIDESGMPKERFSAEFPKEGPSILRIQQVVRGDSAAYFCASSSDRSSYNEQFFGPGTRLTVL.

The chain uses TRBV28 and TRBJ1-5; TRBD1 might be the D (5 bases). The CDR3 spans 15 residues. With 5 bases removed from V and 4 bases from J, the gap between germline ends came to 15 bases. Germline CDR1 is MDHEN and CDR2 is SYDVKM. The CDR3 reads CASSPGLTINQPQHF. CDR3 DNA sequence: TGTGCCAGCAGTCCGGGACTAACCATAAATCAGCCCCAGCATTTT. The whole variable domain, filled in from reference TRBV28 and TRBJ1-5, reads DVKVTQSSRYLVKRTGEKVFLECVQDMDHENMFWYRQDPGLGLRLIYFSYDVKMKEKGDIPEGYSVSREKKERFSLILESASTNQTSMYLCASSPGLTINQPQHFGDGTRLSIL.

The CDR3 loop is CAWSAGLAGGQETQYF. The CDR3 bases are TGTGCCTGGAGTGCTGGACTAGCGGGAGGGCAAGAGACCCAGTACTTC. J is TRBJ2-5 and V is TRBV30; 15 bases align to TRBD2. The V gene end was trimmed by 1 base and the J gene end by 2 bases; junction bases not matched to a gene: 2. Germline V CDR1 and CDR2: GTSNPN, SVGIG (reference sequence). The CDR3 is 16 residues long.

The CDR3 coding sequence is TGTGCCAGCAGCTTAAGCACAGGGGGAATAAAAAACTATGGCTACACCTTC. Protein sequence: CASSLSTGGIKNYGYTF. V gene TRBV7-8 combines with J gene TRBJ1-2, with 8 nucleotides matching TRBD1. The CDR3 is made up of 17 amino acids. Trimming removed 2 bases from V and 2 bases from J; junction bases left unmatched: 10. Germline loops: CDR1 SGHVS, CDR2 FQNEAQ. Combining the CDR3 with reference TRBV7-8 and TRBJ1-2 gives the whole variable domain GAGVSQSPRYKVAKRGQDVALRCDPISGHVSLFWYQQALGQGPEFLTYFQNEAQLDKSGLPSDRFFAERPEGSVSTLKIQRTQQEDSAVYLCASSLSTGGIKNYGYTFGSGTRLTVV.

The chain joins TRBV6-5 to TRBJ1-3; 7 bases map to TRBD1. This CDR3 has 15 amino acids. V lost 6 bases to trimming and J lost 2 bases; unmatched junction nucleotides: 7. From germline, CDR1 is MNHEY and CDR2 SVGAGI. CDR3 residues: CASSQGQAAGNTIYF. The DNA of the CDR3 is TGTGCCAGCAGCCAAGGACAGGCGGCTGGAAACACCATATATTTT.

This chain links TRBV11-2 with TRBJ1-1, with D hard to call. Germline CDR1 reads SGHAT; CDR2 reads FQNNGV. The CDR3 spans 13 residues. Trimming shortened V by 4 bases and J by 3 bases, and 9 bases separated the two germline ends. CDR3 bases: TGTGCCAGCAGCTCTAGATATGACACTGAAGCTTTCTTT. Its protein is CASSSRYDTEAFF.

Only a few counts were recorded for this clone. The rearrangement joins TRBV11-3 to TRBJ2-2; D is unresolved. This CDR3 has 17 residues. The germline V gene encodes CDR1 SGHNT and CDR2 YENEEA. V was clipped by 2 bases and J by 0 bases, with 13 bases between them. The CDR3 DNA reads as TGTGCCAGCAGCTTAACCGGAGCTCAACCGAACACCGGGGAGCTGTTTTTT. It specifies CASSLTGAQPNTGELFF.

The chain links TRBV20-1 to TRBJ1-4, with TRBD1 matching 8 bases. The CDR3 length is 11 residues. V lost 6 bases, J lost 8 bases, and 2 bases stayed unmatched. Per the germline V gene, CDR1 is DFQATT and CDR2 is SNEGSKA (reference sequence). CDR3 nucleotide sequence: TGCAGTGCGAGACAGGGGGAAAAACTGTTTTTT. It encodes CSARQGEKLFF.

The CDR3 region is CASSVGTSNEQFF. In nucleotides, the CDR3 is TGCGCCAGCAGTGTCGGGACTAGCAATGAGCAGTTCTTC. The chain recombines TRBV10-1 with TRBJ2-1, with 8 bases identical to TRBD2. The J segment lost 6 bases and the V segment lost 4 bases, leaving 2 bases of the junction unmatched. Germline assignment: CDR1 WNHNN and CDR2 SYGVQD (reference sequence). The CDR3 totals 13 residues.

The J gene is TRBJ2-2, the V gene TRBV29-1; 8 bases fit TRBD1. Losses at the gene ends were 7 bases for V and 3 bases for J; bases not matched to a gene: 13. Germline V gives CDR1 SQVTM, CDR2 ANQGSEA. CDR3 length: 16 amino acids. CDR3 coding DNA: TGCAGCGCTACACCCCGGACAGGGAGTGACACCGGGGAGCTGTTTTTT. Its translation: CSATPRTGSDTGELFF.

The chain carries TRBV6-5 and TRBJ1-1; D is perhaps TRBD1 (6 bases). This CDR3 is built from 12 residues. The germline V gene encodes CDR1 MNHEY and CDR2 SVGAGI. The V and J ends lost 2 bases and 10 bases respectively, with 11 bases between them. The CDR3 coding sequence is TGTGCCAGCAGTTACCCGGACAGAAGAGCTTTCTTT. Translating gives CASSYPDRRAFF.

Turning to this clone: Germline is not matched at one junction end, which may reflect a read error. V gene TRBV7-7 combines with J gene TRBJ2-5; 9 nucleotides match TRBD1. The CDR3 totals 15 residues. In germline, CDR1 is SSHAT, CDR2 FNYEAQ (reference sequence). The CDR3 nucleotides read TGTGCTAGCAGCCACGGGACAGGGTACCAAGAGACCCAGTACTTC. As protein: CASSHGTGYQETQYF.

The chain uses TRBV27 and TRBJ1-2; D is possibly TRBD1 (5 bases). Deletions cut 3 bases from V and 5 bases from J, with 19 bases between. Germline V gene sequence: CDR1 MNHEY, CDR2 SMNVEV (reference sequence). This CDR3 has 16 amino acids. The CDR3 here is CASSLGRSSSSYGYTF. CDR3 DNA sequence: TGTGCCAGCAGTTTGGGGCGCTCGTCCTCGTCGTATGGCTACACCTTC.

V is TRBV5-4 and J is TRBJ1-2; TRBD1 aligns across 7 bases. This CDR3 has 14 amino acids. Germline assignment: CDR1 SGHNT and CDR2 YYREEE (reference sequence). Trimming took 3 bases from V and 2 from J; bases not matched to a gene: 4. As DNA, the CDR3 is TGTGCCAGCAGCTCAAAACAGGGGAACTATGGCTACACCTTC. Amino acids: CASSSKQGNYGYTF.

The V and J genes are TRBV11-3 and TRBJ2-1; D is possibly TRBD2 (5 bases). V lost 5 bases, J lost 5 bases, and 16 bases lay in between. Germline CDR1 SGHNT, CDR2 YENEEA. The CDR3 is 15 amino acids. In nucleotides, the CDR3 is TGTGCCAGCAGCCATCGATCTAGCCGGGACAATGAGCAGTTCTTC. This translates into CASSHRSSRDNEQFF.